Listed here are 28 T cell receptor beta chains from one sample, sequenced in a study of T-cell reconstitution after alpha-beta-depleted transplantation in children. The TCRbeta library was prepared with unique molecular identifiers. Using its own MiXCR run on the PCR reads, TCRdb lists one record per CDR3 protein. The sample carries about 500,000 distinct CDR3 sequences, 32% recorded once. Sequences were derived from PBMCs from the stem cell graft donor, sampled from the stem cell graft. Receptor source: a human donor who donated a stem cell graft to a child with aplastic anemia.

The rearrangement links TRBV10-3 to TRBJ1-2; 9 bases line up with TRBD1. Germline values: CDR1 ENHRY, CDR2 SYGVKD. After removal of 8 bases from V and 3 bases from J, the junction contained 7 bases not matched to a gene. The CDR3 loop spans 14 amino acids. CDR3 protein: CAIARTGGDYGYTF. CDR3 in DNA: TGTGCCATCGCACGAACAGGGGGCGACTATGGCTACACCTTC.

V gene TRBV12-3 or TRBV12-4 combines with J gene TRBJ2-5; no clear D. Trimming removed 1 base from V and 5 bases from J, with 8 bases in between. The CDR3 is 13 amino acids. CDR3: CASSLDSWETQYF. In DNA form, the CDR3 reads TGTGCCAGCAGTTTAGACAGTTGGGAGACCCAGTACTTC.

The chain is built from TRBV20-1 and TRBJ1-2, with 7 bases fitting TRBD1. Germline assignment: CDR1 DFQATT and CDR2 SNEGSKA (reference sequence). The CDR3 totals 13 residues. V was clipped by 3 bases and J by 2 bases; unmatched bases: 3. The CDR3 reads CSASGTENYGYTF. CDR3 bases: TGCAGTGCTAGCGGGACAGAAAACTATGGCTACACCTTC.

The gene calls are TRBV6-5 and TRBJ2-3; no clear D. Germline V gives CDR1 MNHEY, CDR2 SVGAGI. Trimming took 0 bases from V and 2 from J, leaving 9 bases between them. The CDR3 has 15 amino acids. CDR3 nucleotides: TGTGCCAGCAGTTACTCTGGGCGGAACACAGATACGCAGTATTTT. Translation gives CASSYSGRNTDTQYF.

CDR3 bases: TGTGCCAGCAGCTGGAGCGGGGGTAACACCGGGGAGCTGTTTTTT. Amino acid sequence: CASSWSGGNTGELFF. The gene calls are TRBV6-1 and TRBJ2-2; 8 bases match TRBD2. CDR3 length: 15 amino acids. CDR1 is MNHNS and CDR2 is SASEGT in the germline V gene. The junction had 5 bases not matched to a gene; V was cut back by 6 bases and J by 2 bases.

This rearrangement joins TRBV12-3 or TRBV12-4 to TRBJ1-1; D is unclear. The length of the CDR3 is 16 residues. The V end was cut by 1 base, the J end by 5 bases, with 17 bases between. CDR3 sequence reads: CASSLVYNPRRTEAFF. The DNA for the CDR3 is TGTGCCAGCAGTTTAGTTTACAACCCTAGGCGTACTGAAGCTTTCTTT.

The V gene is TRBV5-1, the J gene TRBJ2-7; 14 bases are shared with TRBD2. Germline CDR1 and CDR2: SGHRS and YFSETQ. V trimming: 2 bases; J trimming: 4 bases; junction bases outside the gene matches: 14. The CDR3 sequence is 19 residues long. Here the CDR3 DNA reads TGCGCCAGCAGCTTACGGACTAGCGGGAGGAGGAAAACCTCTTACGAGCAGTACGTC. Translated: CASSLRTSGRRKTSYEQYV.

In its sample, this clonotype was seen a few times. The chain joins TRBV30 to TRBJ2-7; no firm D call. The V gene's germline CDR1 is GTSNPN and CDR2 SVGIG (reference sequence). The CDR3 contains 11 residues. V dropped 3 bases and J dropped 2 bases, with 5 bases sitting between them. The CDR3 sequence: CAWRKPYEQYF. The CDR3 DNA is TGTGCCTGGAGGAAGCCCTACGAGCAGTACTTC.

This clonotype was counted only a few times. The V gene is TRBV29-1, the J gene TRBJ2-1; D unresolved. CDR1 is SQVTM and CDR2 is ANQGSEA in the germline V gene. V dropped 6 bases and J dropped 3 bases, with 12 bases sitting between them. This CDR3 has 13 residues. CDR3 coding DNA: TGCAGCGTCCCATCTACGGGCTACAATGAGCAGTTCTTC. Protein sequence: CSVPSTGYNEQFF.

The rearrangement links TRBV11-2 to TRBJ2-5, with D perhaps TRBD2 (6 bases). This CDR3 is built from 13 residues. Germline-derived CDR1 and CDR2 are SGHAT and FQNNGV. V was shortened by 7 bases and J by 4 bases, with 13 bases between the two germline ends. The CDR3 region has the DNA TGTGCCAGCAACCCGGGAGTGGTAGAGACCCAGTACTTC. It is translated as CASNPGVVETQYF.

This clonotype was detected many times. The chain joins TRBV20-1 to TRBJ2-1; the match to TRBD1 covers 7 bases. Germline V lookup: CDR1 DFQATT, CDR2 SNEGSKA (reference sequence). Trimming cost V 6 bases and J 0 bases; bases outside gene matches: 8. The length of the CDR3 is 15 residues. The CDR3 nucleotides read TGCAGTGCGTGGGGACAGTTTAGCTCCTACAATGAGCAGTTCTTC. Its protein is CSAWGQFSSYNEQFF.

This clonotype was counted a few times. The chain has TRBV18 and TRBJ1-1; no reliable D call. The V end lost 5 bases, the J end lost 1 base, and 11 bases lay between the germline ends. This CDR3 contains 14 residues. Germline V lookup: CDR1 KGHSH, CDR2 LQKENI. The CDR3 here is CASSYTRKNTEAFF. The DNA for the CDR3 is TGTGCCAGCTCATACACCCGCAAGAACACTGAAGCTTTCTTT.

This clonotype turned up a few times. V gene TRBV5-1 combines with J gene TRBJ1-5, with D tentatively TRBD1 (5 bases). Trimming took 4 bases from V and 6 from J, leaving 14 bases between them. CDR1 and CDR2 (germline): SGHRS, YFSETQ. The CDR3 has 14 amino acids. The CDR3: CASSLGTSGQPQHF. For the CDR3, the DNA is TGCGCCAGCAGCCTGGGGACCTCGGGTCAGCCCCAGCATTTT.

In DNA, the CDR3 is TGCAGTGCCTGGAACAGGGCGGACGGGAACACTGAAGCTTTCTTT. As protein: CSAWNRADGNTEAFF. V is TRBV20-1 and J is TRBJ1-1; TRBD1 might be the D (6 bases). Germline V gene data show CDR1 as DFQATT and CDR2 as SNEGSKA (reference sequence). This CDR3 is built from 15 residues. The V end was cut by 6 bases, the J end by 1 base, with 18 bases between.

The chain uses TRBV11-3 and TRBJ1-4; 9 bases match TRBD1. Germline values: CDR1 SGHNT, CDR2 YENEEA. The CDR3 totals 14 residues. Losses at the gene ends were 5 bases for V and 8 bases for J; bases not matched to a gene: 6. The DNA of the CDR3 is TGTGCCAGCAGCCCCGGGACAGGGTACGAAAAACTGTTTTTT. This codes for CASSPGTGYEKLFF.

This clonotype was recorded a few times. V gene TRBV11-2 combines with J gene TRBJ2-5; a weak D match, TRBD2 (5 bases). Germline assignment: CDR1 SGHAT and CDR2 FQNNGV. The V end lost 1 base, the J end lost 5 bases, and 5 bases lay between the germline ends. This CDR3 is 12 amino acids long. This CDR3 reads CASSLVAETQYF. The CDR3 nucleotides read TGTGCCAGCAGCTTAGTAGCGGAGACCCAGTACTTC.

This clonotype appeared a few times. This chain links TRBV7-2 with TRBJ2-7; perhaps TRBD2 as D (5 bases). The V and J ends lost 2 bases and 0 bases respectively, with 11 bases between them. This CDR3 has 15 amino acids. The germline CDR1 and CDR2 sequences are SGHTA and FQGNSA. Here the CDR3 reads CASSLRTGSSYEQYV. CDR3 bases: TGTGCCAGCAGCTTACGGACTGGGAGCTCCTACGAGCAGTACGTC.

Many counts were recorded for this clonotype. This chain links TRBV7-2 with TRBJ2-5; a possible D gene is TRBD2 (6 bases). V lost 5 bases to trimming and J lost 5 bases, with 18 bases between them. The CDR3 loop spans 15 amino acids. Germline V gives CDR1 SGHTA, CDR2 FQGNSA. DNA for the CDR3: TGTGCCAGCAGCAGGAGGTTGGGGGACTGGGAGACCCAGTACTTC. It specifies CASSRRLGDWETQYF.

The rearrangement joins TRBV28 to TRBJ2-2; 9 bases agree with TRBD1. Germline V gives CDR1 MDHEN, CDR2 SYDVKM. This CDR3 has 15 amino acids. V trimming: 8 bases; J trimming: 8 bases; junction bases outside the gene matches: 12. CDR3 nucleotide sequence: TGTGCCAGCGGTCCGGGACAGGGTACGGCGGGGGAGCTGTTTTTT. Residues: CASGPGQGTAGELFF.

V and J are TRBV15 and TRBJ2-7; tentative D call: TRBD2 (6 bases). V was shortened by 4 bases and J by 4 bases, with 17 bases between the two germline ends. CDR1 and CDR2 (germline): LNHNV, YYDKDF (reference sequence). The CDR3 has 15 residues. The CDR3 DNA sequence: TGTGCCACCAGCATATTGAGTAGCGGAGTGTACGAGCAGTACTTC. This gives the protein CATSILSSGVYEQYF. Using reference TRBV15 and TRBJ2-7 for the parts outside the CDR3, the full variable domain is DAMVIQNPRYQVTQFGKPVTLSCSQTLNHNVMYWYQQKSSQAPKLLFHYYDKDFNNEADTPDNFQSRRPNTSFCFLDIRSPGLGDTAMYLCATSILSSGVYEQYFGPGTRLTVT.

V is TRBV3-1 and J is TRBJ1-2; TRBD1 matches at 7 bases. CDR1 and CDR2 (germline): LGHDT, YNNKEL (reference sequence). V gave up 1 base and J gave up 6 bases; unmatched junction bases: 8. This CDR3 contains 15 residues. This chain's CDR3 is CASSQVGQGVDGYTF. The DNA of the CDR3 is TGTGCCAGCAGCCAAGTCGGGCAGGGGGTGGATGGCTACACCTTC. Supplemented by reference TRBV3-1 and TRBJ1-2, the full variable domain reads DTAVSQTPKYLVTQMGNDKSIKCEQNLGHDTMYWYKQDSKKFLKIMFSYNNKELIINETVPNRFSPKSPDKAHLNLHINSLELGDSAVYFCASSQVGQGVDGYTFGSGTRLTVV.

This clonotype was detected only a few times. The V gene is TRBV5-5, the J gene TRBJ2-5; D unresolved. Germline V gene lookup returns CDR1 SGHKS and CDR2 YYEKEE (reference sequence). V gave up 4 bases and J gave up 3 bases, with 10 bases separating them. The CDR3 consists of 13 residues. CDR3 nucleotides: TGTGCCAGCAGCCTGCGACTGGAAGAGACCCAGTACTTC. This gives the protein CASSLRLEETQYF.

The genes are TRBV12-3 or TRBV12-4 and TRBJ1-2, with a tentative D call TRBD1 (5 bases). V lost 5 bases and J lost 2, with 12 bases in between. The CDR3 has 14 residues. The CDR3 nucleotides read TGTGCCAGCAGTCCTCGACAGATAAACTATGGCTACACCTTC. Encoded protein: CASSPRQINYGYTF.

This chain connects TRBV29-1 to TRBJ2-1; D tentatively fits TRBD1 or TRBD2 (6 bases each). Germline CDR1 SQVTM, CDR2 ANQGSEA. Trimming shortened V by 8 bases and J by 3 bases, and 17 bases separated the two germline ends. The CDR3 has 14 amino acids. The CDR3 region is CSSQRGVGYNEQFF. The CDR3 DNA sequence: TGCAGCAGCCAAAGGGGGGTAGGCTACAATGAGCAGTTCTTC.

V gene TRBV6-5 combines with J gene TRBJ2-3; D is undetermined. The CDR3 is made up of 12 amino acids. Germline values: CDR1 MNHEY, CDR2 SVGAGI. Trimming stripped 6 bases from V and 7 bases from J, with 11 bases between. The CDR3 nucleotides read TGTGCCAGCAGGGCCTCTCCGAATACGCAGTATTTT. As protein: CASRASPNTQYF.

This chain links TRBV7-3 with TRBJ1-1; D ambiguous. V was shortened by 5 bases and J by 2 bases, with 18 bases between the two germline ends. The CDR3 is made up of 16 amino acids. Germline lookup yields CDR1 SGHTA and CDR2 FQGTGA. The CDR3 here is CASSLLVRVFNTEAFF. The CDR3 nucleotides read TGTGCCAGCAGCCTCCTAGTCCGGGTCTTCAACACTGAAGCTTTCTTT.

This clonotype came up a few times. The gene calls are TRBV14 and TRBJ1-2, with D hard to call. Germline CDR1 is SGHDN and CDR2 is FVKESK. The CDR3 sequence is 14 residues long. V was shortened by 1 base and J by 5 bases, with 11 bases between the two germline ends. The CDR3 DNA follows: TGTGCCAGCAGCCAAGCTCACGCAACGTATGGCTACACCTTC. Amino acids: CASSQAHATYGYTF.

The table lists this clonotype with a few counts. The chain is built from TRBV5-6 and TRBJ1-2; TRBD1 is a possible D gene (5 bases). Trimming shortened V by 0 bases and J by 8 bases, and 11 bases separated the two germline ends. There are 13 residues in the CDR3. CDR1 is SGHDT, CDR2 YYEEEE, per germline. As DNA, the CDR3 is TGTGCCAGCAGCTTGGGACAGCAAAAGGGCTACACCTTC. Residues: CASSLGQQKGYTF. Full variable domain (missing parts from reference TRBV5-6 and TRBJ1-2): DAGVTQSPTHLIKTRGQQVTLRCSPKSGHDTVSWYQQALGQGPQFIFQYYEEEERQRGNFPDRFSGHQFPNYSSELNVNALLLGDSALYLCASSLGQQKGYTFGSGTRLTVV.